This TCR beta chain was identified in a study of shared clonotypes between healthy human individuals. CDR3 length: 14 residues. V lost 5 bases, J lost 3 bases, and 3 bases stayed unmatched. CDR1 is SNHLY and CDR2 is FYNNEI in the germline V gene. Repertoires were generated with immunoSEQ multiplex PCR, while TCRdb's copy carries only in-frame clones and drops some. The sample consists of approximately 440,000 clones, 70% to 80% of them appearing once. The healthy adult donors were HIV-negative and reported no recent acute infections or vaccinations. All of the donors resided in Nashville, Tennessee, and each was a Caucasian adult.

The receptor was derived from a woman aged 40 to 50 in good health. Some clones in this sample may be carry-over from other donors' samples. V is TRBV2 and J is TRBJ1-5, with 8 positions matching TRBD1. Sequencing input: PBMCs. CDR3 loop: CASSPGGPNQPQHF. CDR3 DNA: TGTGCCAGCAGTCCAGGGGGCCCCAATCAGCCCCAGCATTTT.